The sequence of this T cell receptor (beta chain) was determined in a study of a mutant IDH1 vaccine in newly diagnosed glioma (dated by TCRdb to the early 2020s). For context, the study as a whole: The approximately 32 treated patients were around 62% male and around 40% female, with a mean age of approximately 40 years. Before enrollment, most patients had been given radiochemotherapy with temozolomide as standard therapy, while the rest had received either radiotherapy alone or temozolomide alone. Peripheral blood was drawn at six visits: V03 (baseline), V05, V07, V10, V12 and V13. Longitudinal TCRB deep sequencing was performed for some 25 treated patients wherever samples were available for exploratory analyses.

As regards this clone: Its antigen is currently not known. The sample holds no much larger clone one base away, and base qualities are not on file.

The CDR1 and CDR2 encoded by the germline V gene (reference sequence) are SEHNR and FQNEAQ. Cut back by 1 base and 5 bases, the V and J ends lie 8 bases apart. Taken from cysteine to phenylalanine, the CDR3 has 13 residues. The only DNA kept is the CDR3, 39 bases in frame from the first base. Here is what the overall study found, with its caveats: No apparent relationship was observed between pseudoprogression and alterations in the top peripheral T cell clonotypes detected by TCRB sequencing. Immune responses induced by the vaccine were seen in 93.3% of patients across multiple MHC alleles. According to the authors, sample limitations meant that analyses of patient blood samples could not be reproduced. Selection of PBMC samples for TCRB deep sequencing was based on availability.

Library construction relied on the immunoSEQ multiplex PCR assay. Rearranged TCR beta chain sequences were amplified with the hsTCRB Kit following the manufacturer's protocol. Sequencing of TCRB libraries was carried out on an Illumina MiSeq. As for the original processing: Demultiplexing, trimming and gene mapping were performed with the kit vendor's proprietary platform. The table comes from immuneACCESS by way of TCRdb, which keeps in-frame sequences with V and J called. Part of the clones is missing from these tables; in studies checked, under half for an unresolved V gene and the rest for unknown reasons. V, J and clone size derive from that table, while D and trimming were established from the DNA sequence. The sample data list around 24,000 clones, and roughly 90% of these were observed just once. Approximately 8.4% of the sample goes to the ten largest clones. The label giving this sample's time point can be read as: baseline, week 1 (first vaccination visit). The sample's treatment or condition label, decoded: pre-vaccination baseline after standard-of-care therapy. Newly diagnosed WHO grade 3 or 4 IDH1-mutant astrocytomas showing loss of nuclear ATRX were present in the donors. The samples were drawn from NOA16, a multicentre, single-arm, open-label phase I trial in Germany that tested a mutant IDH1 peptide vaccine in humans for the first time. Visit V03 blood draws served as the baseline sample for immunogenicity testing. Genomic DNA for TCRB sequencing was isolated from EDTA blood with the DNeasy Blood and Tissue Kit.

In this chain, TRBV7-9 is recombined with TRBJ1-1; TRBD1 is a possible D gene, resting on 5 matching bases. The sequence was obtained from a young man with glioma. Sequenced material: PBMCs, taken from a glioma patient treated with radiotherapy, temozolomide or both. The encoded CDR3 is CASSLGGGTEAFF. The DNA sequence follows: TGTGCCAGCAGCTTAGGTGGGGGAACTGAAGCTTTCTTT. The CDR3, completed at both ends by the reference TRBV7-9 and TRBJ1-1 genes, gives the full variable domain DTGVSQNPRHKITKRGQNVTFRCDPISEHNRLYWYRQTLGQGPEFLTYFQNEAQLEKSRLLSDRFSAERPKGSFSTLEIQRTEQGDSAMYLCASSLGGGTEAFFGQGTRLTVV.